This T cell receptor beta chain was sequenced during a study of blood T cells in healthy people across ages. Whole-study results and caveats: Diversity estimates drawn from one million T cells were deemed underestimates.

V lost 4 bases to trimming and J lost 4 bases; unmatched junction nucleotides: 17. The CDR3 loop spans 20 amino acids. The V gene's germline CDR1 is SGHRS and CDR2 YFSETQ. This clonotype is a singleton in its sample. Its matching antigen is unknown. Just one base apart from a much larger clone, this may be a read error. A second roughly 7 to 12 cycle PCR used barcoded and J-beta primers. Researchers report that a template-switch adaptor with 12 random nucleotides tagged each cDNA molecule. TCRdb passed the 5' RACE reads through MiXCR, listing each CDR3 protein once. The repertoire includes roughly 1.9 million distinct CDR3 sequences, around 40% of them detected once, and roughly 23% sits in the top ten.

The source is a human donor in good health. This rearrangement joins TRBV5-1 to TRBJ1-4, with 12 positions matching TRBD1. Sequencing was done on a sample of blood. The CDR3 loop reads CASSGFSPGTGGGGNEKLFF. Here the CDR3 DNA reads TGCGCCAGCAGCGGGTTCTCACCCGGGACAGGGGGCGGTGGTAATGAAAAACTGTTTTTT.